This T cell receptor beta chain was profiled in a study of graft-versus-host responses after intestinal transplantation. Study overall: All recipients got anti-thymocyte globulin induction, then tacrolimus and steroids for approximately 3 years.

Details on this clone: What it binds is not known.

The table came from immunoSEQ multiplex PCR; TCRdb's copy has only in-frame clones and leaves some out. The sample includes some 76,000 clones, about nine tenths of them seen just once. V was cut by 0 bases and J by 4 bases, with 12 bases left in between. This CDR3 is 15 amino acids long. The V gene's germline CDR1 is MGHRA and CDR2 YSYEKL. Study-wide findings and caveats: Allografts of one patient group, those with graft-donor T cell macrochimerism, had high graft-versus-host to host-versus-graft clonal ratios.

The sequencing used unstimulated CD8+ T cells sorted from spleen or lymph node cells, collected before transplant. The receptor was derived from a human donor who was the organ donor for an intestinal transplant. J is TRBJ1-2 and V is TRBV4-1; D unclear. CDR3 nucleotides: TGCGCCAGCAGCCAAGAAGGTATTACCCTCTATGGCTACACCTTC. Protein product: CASSQEGITLYGYTF.